This TCR beta chain was observed in a study of T cell changes during pregnancy in multiple sclerosis. Produced via immunoSEQ multiplex PCR; TCRdb's table is partial and in-frame only. Seen here are tens of thousands of clones, 85% to 95% observed once, and the top ten hold 0.61%. The CDR3 runs 16 residues. The V and J ends lost 6 bases and 4 bases, in that order; junction bases with no gene match: 9. Germline assignment: CDR1 MDHEN and CDR2 SYDVKM. The receptor was isolated from a female donor with multiple sclerosis, enrolled in a pregnancy study. J is TRBJ2-3 and V is TRBV28; 11 bases are shared with TRBD2. Sequenced material: CD4+ T cells from peripheral blood mononuclear cells, taken in the third trimester of pregnancy. Here the CDR3 reads CASRPLSGRAADTQYF. The DNA of the CDR3 is TGTGCCAGCAGACCGCTTAGCGGGAGGGCCGCAGATACGCAGTATTTT. Using reference TRBV28 and TRBJ2-3 for the parts outside the CDR3, the full variable domain is DVKVTQSSRYLVKRTGEKVFLECVQDMDHENMFWYRQDPGLGLRLIYFSYDVKMKEKGDIPEGYSVSREKKERFSLILESASTNQTSMYLCASRPLSGRAADTQYFGPGTRLTVL.